This TCR beta chain emerged from a study of blood T cell repertoires in COVID-19. About the study: Donors in the United States, Italy and Spain gave samples during acute or convalescent COVID-19. Sources were T cells, B-cell-depleted T cells, or PBMCs; the material itself was cDNA or gDNA.

J lost 5 bases, V lost 7 bases, and 10 bases had no gene match. Per germline, CDR1 SGHDT and CDR2 YYEEEE. CDR3 length equals 14 residues. In the original processing: Counts of nucleated cells, estimated from reference gene primer amplification, were obtained. The table came from immunoSEQ multiplex PCR; TCRdb's copy has only in-frame clones and leaves some out. Clone size and V and J calls were adopted from that table, with D and trimming inferred from the DNA. Of around 240,000 clones listed, approximately 86% were seen once; the top ten hold about 2.9%. The TCR was taken from a young woman who had recovered from COVID-19. The sample was peripheral blood. The chain uses TRBV5-6 and TRBJ2-7; 9 nucleotides agree with TRBD1. CDR3 region: CASSWDRVIDEQYF. CDR3 in DNA: TGTGCCAGCTCCTGGGACAGGGTAATCGACGAGCAGTACTTC.